Reported below is one T cell receptor (beta chain). Antigen unknown. From the approximately 120-subject validation cohort, which was separate from the roughly 620-subject first cohort, the donors were drawn. The CDR3 has 17 amino acids. Per the germline V gene, CDR1 is SGHTS and CDR2 is YDEGEE. V gave up 1 base and J gave up 0 bases; unmatched junction bases: 7. This record belongs to a study of cytomegalovirus exposure and HLA in healthy donors. Study-wide results and limits: The study recorded 164 TCR beta chains that were cytomegalovirus-associated. A later analysis found first-cohort TCR clusters tended to co-occur in the approximately 110 validation repertoires.

Using immunoSEQ multiplex PCR, the repertoire was profiled, and TCRdb retains in-frame clones only, with some absent. The profile covers hundreds of thousands of clones, with approximately 90% appearing a single time and about 0.8% taken by the ten largest. This receptor was identified in a woman between 18 and 30 years old in good health and CMV-seronegative. The V and J genes are TRBV5-8 and TRBJ2-7, with TRBD2 identical over 10 bases. The sequencing sample was made of PBMCs. CDR3 residues: CASSLPGTSANSYEQYF. The CDR3 DNA follows: TGTGCCAGCAGCTTGCCTGGGACTAGCGCTAACTCCTACGAGCAGTACTTC.